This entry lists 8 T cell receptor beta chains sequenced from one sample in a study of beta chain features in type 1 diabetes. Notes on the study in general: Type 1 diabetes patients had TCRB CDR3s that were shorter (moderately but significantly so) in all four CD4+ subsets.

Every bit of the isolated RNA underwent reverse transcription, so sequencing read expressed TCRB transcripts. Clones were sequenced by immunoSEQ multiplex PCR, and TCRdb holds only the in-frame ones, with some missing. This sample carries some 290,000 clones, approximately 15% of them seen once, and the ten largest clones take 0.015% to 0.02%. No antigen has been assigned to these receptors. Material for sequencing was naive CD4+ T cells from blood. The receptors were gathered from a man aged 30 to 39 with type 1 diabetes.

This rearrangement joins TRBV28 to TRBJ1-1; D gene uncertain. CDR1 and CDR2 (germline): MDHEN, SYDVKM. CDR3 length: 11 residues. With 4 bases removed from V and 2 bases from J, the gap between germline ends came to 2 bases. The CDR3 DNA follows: TGTGCCAGCAGTTCAAACACTGAAGCTTTCTTT. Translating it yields CASSSNTEAFF. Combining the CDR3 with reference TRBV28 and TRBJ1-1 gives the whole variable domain DVKVTQSSRYLVKRTGEKVFLECVQDMDHENMFWYRQDPGLGLRLIYFSYDVKMKEKGDIPEGYSVSREKKERFSLILESASTNQTSMYLCASSSNTEAFFGQGTRLTVV.

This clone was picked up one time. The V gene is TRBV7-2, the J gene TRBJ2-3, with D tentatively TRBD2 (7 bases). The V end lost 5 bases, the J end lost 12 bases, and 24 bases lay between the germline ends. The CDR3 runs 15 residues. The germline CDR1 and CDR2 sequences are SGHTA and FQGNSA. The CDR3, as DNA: TGTGCCAGCAGCACCGTAGGACTCGGGGGCGGGGGACAGTATTTT. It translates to CASSTVGLGGGGQYF.

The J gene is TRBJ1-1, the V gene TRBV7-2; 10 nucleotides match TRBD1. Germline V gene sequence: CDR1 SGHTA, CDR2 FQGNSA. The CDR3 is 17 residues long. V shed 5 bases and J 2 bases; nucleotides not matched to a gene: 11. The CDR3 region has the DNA TGTGCCAGCAGCGACAGACAGGGGGCTATTAGCAACACTGAAGCTTTCTTT. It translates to CASSDRQGAISNTEAFF.

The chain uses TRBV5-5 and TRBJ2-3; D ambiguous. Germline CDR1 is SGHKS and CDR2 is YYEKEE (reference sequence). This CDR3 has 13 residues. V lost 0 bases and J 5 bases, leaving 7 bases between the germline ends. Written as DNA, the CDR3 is TGTGCCAGCAGCTTGGGCACGGGAGATACGCAGTATTTT. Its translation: CASSLGTGDTQYF.

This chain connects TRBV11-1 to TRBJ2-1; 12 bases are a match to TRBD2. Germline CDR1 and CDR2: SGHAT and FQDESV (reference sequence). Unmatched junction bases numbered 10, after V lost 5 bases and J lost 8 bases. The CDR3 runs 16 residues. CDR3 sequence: CASSLTSGSFSYEQFF. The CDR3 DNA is TGTGCCAGCAGCCTGACTAGCGGGAGCTTTTCGTATGAGCAGTTCTTC.

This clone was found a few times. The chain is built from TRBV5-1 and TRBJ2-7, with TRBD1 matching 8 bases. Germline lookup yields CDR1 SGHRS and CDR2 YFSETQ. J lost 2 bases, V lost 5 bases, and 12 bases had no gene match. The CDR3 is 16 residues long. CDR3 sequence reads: CASRPAPGQETYEQYF. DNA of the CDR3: TGCGCCAGCAGACCCGCTCCGGGACAGGAGACCTACGAGCAGTACTTC.

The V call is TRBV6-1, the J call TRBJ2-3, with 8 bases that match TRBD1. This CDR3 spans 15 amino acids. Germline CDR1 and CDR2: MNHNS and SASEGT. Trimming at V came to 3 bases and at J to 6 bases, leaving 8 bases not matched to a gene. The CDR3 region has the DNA TGTGCCAGCAGTGAGTTAGACAGGGGAGCTGATACGCAGTATTTT. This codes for CASSELDRGADTQYF.

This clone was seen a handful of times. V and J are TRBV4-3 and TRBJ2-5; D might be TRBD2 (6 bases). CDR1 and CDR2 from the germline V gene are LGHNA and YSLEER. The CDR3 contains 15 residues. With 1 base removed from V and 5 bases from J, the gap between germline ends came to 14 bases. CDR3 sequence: CASSQGRELGETQYF. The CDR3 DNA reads TGCGCCAGCAGCCAAGGCCGGGAGCTAGGCGAGACCCAGTACTTC.